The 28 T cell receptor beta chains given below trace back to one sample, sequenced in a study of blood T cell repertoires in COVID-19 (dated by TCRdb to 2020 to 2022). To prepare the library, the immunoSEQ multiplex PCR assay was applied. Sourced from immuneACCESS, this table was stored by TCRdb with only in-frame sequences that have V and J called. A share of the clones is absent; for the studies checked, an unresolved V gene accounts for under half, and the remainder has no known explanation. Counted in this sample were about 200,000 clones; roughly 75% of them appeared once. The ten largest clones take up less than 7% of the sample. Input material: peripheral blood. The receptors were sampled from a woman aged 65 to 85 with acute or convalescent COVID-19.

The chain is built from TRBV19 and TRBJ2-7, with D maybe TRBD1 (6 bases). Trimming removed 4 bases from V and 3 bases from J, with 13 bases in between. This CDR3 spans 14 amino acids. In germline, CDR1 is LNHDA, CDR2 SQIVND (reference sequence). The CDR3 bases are TGTGCCAGTAGTACCCGGACAGACCTCTACGAGCAGTACTTC. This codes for CASSTRTDLYEQYF.

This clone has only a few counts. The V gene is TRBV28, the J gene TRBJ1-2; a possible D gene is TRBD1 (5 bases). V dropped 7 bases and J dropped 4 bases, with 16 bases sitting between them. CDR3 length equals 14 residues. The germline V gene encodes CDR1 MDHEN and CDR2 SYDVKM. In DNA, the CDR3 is TGTGCCAGCACCCCGCCGGGGGGGTTCTATGGCTACACCTTC. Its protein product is CASTPPGGFYGYTF.

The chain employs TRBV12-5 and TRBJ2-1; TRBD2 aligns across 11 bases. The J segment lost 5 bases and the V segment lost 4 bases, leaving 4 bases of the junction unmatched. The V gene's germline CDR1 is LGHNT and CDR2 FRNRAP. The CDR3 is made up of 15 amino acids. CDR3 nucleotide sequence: TGTGCTAGTGGTTGGGGGACTAGCGGCAACAATGAGCAGTTCTTC. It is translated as CASGWGTSGNNEQFF.

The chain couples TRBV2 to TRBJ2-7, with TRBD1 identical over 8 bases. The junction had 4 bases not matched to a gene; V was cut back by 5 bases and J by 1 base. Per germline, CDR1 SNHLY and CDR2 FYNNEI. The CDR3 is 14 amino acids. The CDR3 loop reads CASSRDRYSYEQYF. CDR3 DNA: TGTGCCAGCAGTCGGGACAGGTATTCCTACGAGCAGTACTTC.

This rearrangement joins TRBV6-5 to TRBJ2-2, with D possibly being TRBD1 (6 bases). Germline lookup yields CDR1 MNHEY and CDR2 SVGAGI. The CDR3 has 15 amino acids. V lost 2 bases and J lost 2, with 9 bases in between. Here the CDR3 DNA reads TGTGCCAGCAGTTACGGGGGACATAACACCGGGGAGCTGTTTTTT. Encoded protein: CASSYGGHNTGELFF.

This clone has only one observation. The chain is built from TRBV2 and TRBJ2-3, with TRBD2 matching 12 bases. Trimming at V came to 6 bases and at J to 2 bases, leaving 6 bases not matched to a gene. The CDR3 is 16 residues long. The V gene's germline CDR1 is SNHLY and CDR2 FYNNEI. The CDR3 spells CASSQTSGRSTDTQYF. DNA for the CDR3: TGTGCCAGCAGCCAAACTAGCGGGAGGTCCACAGATACGCAGTATTTT. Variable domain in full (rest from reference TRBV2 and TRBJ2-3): EPEVTQTPSHQVTQMGQEVILRCVPISNHLYFYWYRQILGQKVEFLVSFYNNEISEKSEIFDDQFSVERPDGSNFTLKIRSTKLEDSAMYFCASSQTSGRSTDTQYFGPGTRLTVL.

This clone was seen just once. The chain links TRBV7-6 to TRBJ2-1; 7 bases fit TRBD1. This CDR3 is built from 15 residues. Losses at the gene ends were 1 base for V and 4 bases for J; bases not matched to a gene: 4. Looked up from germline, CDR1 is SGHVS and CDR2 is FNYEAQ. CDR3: CASSLGGTEYNEQFF. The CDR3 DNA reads TGTGCCAGCAGCTTAGGAGGGACAGAATACAATGAGCAGTTCTTC.

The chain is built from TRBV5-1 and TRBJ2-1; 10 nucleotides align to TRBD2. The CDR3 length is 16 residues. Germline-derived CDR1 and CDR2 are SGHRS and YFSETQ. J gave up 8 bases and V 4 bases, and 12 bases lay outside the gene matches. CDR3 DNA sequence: TGCGCCAGCAGCGCCAATGGAGCGGGAGGGCCAGATGAGCAGTTCTTC. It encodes CASSANGAGGPDEQFF.

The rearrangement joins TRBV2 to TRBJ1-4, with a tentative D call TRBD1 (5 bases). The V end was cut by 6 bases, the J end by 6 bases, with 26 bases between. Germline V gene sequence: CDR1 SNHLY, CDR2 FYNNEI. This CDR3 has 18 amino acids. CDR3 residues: CASRDIPLRQSLHEKLFF. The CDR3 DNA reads TGTGCCAGCAGAGATATCCCCCTACGACAGAGCCTTCATGAAAAACTGTTTTTT.

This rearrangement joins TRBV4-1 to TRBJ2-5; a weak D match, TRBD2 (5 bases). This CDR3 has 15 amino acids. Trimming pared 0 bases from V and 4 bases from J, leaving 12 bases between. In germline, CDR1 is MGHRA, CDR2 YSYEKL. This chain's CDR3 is CASSQDAGDGETQYF. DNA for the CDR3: TGCGCCAGCAGCCAAGATGCGGGTGACGGAGAGACCCAGTACTTC.

The CDR3 DNA sequence: TGTGCCAACGGACAGGGTCCCAATGAGCAGTTCTTC. It yields the protein CANGQGPNEQFF. The rearrangement links TRBV18 to TRBJ2-1; 8 nucleotides line up with TRBD1. Looked up from germline, CDR1 is KGHSH and CDR2 is LQKENI. There are 12 residues in the CDR3. J was trimmed by 6 bases and V by 10 bases; bases with no gene match: 5. Full variable domain (rest looked up from reference TRBV18 and TRBJ2-1): NAGVMQNPRHLVRRRGQEARLRCSPMKGHSHVYWYRQLPEEGLKFMVYLQKENIIDESGMPKERFSAEFPKEGPSILRIQQVVRGDSAAYFCANGQGPNEQFFGPGTRLTVL.

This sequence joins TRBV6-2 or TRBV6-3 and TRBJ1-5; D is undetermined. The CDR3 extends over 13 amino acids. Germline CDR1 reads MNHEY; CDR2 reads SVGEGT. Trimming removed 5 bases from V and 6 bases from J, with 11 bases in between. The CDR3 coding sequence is TGTGCCAGCAGTGGGTCCGGAGGTCAGCCCCAGCATTTT. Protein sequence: CASSGSGGQPQHF.

CDR3 nucleotide sequence: TGTGCCAGCAGTTACTCGAGTCAGGGGCGAAGCACCTTC. The encoded protein is CASSYSSQGRSTF. The rearrangement links TRBV6-5 to TRBJ1-2, with a possible D match to TRBD1 (6 bases). Germline V gene data show CDR1 as MNHEY and CDR2 as SVGAGI. The CDR3 is 13 residues long. V lost 0 bases and J lost 13, with 15 bases in between.

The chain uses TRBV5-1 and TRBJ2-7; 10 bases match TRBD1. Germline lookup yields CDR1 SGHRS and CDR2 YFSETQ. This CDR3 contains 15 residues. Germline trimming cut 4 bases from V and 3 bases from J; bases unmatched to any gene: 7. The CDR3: CASSGGTGEGYEQYF. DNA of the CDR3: TGCGCCAGCAGCGGTGGGACAGGGGAAGGCTACGAGCAGTACTTC.

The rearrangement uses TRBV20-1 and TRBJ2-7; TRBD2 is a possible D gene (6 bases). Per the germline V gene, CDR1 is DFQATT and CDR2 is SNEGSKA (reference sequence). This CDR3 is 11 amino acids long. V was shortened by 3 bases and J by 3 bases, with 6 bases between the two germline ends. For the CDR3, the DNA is TGCAGTGCTAGCGGGAGCTACGAGCAGTACTTC. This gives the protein CSASGSYEQYF.

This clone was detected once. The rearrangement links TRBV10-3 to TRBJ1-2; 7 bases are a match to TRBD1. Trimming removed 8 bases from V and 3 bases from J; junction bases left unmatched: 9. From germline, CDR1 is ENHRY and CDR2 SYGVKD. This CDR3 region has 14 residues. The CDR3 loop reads CAIASRGRDYGYTF. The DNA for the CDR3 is TGTGCCATCGCCTCGAGGGGGCGCGACTATGGCTACACCTTC.

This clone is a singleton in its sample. DNA of the CDR3: TGTGCCAGCAGCCCGCTCGGGACTCCCAATGAGCAGTTCTTC. As protein: CASSPLGTPNEQFF. J is TRBJ2-1 and V is TRBV9; TRBD2 is a possible D gene (6 bases). Trimming took off 4 bases at V and 6 bases at J, with 14 bases between the two ends. Germline loops: CDR1 SGDLS, CDR2 YYNGEE. The CDR3 has 14 amino acids. Full variable domain (rest looked up from reference TRBV9 and TRBJ2-1): DSGVTQTPKHLITATGQRVTLRCSPRSGDLSVYWYQQSLDQGLQFLIQYYNGEERAKGNILERFSAQQFPDLHSELNLSSLELGDSALYFCASSPLGTPNEQFFGPGTRLTVL.

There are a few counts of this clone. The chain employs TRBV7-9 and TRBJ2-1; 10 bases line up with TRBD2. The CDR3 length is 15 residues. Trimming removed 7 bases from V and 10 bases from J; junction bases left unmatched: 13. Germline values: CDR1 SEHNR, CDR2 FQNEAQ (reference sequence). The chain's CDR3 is CASTLEGLAGVEQFF. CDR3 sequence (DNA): TGTGCCAGCACCCTGGAAGGGCTAGCGGGAGTCGAGCAGTTCTTC.

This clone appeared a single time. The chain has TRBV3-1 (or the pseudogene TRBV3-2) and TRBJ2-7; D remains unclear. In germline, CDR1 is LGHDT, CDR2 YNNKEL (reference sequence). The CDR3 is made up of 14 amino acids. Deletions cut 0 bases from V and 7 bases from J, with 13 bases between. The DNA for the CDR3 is TGTGCCAGCAGCCAAGATCCTCTACTCGGGGAGCAGTACTTC. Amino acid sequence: CASSQDPLLGEQYF.

CDR3 sequence reads: CASSLEEGQYIEQYF. The CDR3 DNA is TGTGCCAGCAGCTTAGAAGAGGGACAATACATCGAGCAGTACTTC. The rearrangement joins TRBV7-6 to TRBJ2-7; weak D call: TRBD1 (6 bases). CDR1 is SGHVS, CDR2 FNYEAQ, per germline. The CDR3 consists of 15 residues. Trimming stripped 1 base from V and 6 bases from J, with 16 bases between.

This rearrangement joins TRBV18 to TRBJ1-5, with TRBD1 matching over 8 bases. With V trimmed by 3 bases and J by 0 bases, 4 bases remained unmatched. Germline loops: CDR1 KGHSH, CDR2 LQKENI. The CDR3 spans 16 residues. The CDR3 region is CASSPTGQVSNQPQHF. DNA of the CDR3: TGTGCCAGCTCACCCACGGGACAGGTTAGCAATCAGCCCCAGCATTTT. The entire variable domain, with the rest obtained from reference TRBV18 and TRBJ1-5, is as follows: NAGVMQNPRHLVRRRGQEARLRCSPMKGHSHVYWYRQLPEEGLKFMVYLQKENIIDESGMPKERFSAEFPKEGPSILRIQQVVRGDSAAYFCASSPTGQVSNQPQHFGDGTRLSIL.

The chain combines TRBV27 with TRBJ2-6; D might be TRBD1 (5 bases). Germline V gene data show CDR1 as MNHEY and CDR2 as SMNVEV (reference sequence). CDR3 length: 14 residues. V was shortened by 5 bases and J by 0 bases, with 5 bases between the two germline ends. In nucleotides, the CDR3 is TGTGCCAGCAGTACAGGCTCTGGGGCCAACGTCCTGACTTTC. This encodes CASSTGSGANVLTF.

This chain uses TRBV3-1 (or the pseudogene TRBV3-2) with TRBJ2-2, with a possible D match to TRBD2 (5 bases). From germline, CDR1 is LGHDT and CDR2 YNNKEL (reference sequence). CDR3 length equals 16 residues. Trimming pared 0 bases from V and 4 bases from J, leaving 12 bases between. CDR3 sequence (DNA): TGTGCCAGCAGCCAAGAAGGCGGGCAAAGCACCGGGGAGCTGTTTTTT. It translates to CASSQEGGQSTGELFF.

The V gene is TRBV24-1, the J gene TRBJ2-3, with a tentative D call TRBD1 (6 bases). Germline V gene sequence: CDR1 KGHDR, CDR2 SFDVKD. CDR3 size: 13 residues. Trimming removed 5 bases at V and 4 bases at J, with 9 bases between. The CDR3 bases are TGTGCCACCAGTGGGGGGCCCGCAGATACGCAGTATTTT. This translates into CATSGGPADTQYF.

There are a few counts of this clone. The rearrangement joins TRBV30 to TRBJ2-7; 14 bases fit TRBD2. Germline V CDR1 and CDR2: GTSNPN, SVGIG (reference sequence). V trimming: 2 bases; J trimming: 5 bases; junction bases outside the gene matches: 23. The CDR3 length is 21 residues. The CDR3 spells CAWSPKPGLAGVSPGRNEQYF. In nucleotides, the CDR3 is TGTGCCTGGAGTCCAAAGCCGGGACTAGCGGGAGTATCTCCCGGTCGGAACGAGCAGTACTTC. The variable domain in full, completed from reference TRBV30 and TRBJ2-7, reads SQTIHQWPATLVQPVGSPLSLECTVEGTSNPNLYWYRQAAGRGLQLLFYSVGIGQISSEVPQNLSASRPQDRQFILSSKKLLLSDSGFYLCAWSPKPGLAGVSPGRNEQYFGPGTRLTVT.

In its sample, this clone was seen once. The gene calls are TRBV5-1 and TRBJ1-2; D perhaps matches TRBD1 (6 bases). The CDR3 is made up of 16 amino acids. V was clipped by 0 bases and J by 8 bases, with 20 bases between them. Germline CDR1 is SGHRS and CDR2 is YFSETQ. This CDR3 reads CASSLGQGMYLEGYTF. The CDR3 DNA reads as TGCGCCAGCAGCTTGGGCCAGGGGATGTATTTGGAGGGCTACACCTTC.

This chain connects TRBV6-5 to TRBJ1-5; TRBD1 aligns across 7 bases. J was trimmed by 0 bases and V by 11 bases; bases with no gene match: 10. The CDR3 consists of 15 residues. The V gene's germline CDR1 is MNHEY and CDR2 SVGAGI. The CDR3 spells CAGAGGSYSNQPQHF. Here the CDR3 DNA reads TGTGCCGGGGCAGGGGGGTCTTATAGCAATCAGCCCCAGCATTTT.

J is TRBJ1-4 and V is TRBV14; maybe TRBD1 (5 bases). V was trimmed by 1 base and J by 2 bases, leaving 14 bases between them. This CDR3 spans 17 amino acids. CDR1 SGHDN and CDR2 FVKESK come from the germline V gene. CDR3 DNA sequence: TGTGCCAGCAGCCAAGGGGGCGGACTAACGACTAATGAAAAACTGTTTTTT. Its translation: CASSQGGGLTTNEKLFF.